The T cell receptor (beta chain) described here comes from a study of OX40 agonist ivuxolimab in advanced cancers. CDR3 size: 15 residues. Trimming took 3 bases from V and 0 from J, leaving 12 bases between them. Germline V gene sequence: CDR1 MDHEN, CDR2 SYDVKM. Sequenced by immunoSEQ multiplex PCR; TCRdb stores in-frame clones only, minus some. The data hold 45,000 to 50,000 clones, with under 95% observed a single time. Baseline was the first blood sampling point, followed by cycle 4 day 1 and cycle 7 day 1. Comments on this clone: No antigen is known for it.

Study conclusions and caveats: Partial responders at 0.1-3.0 mg/kg showed near-lowest clonal expansion. At 0.1 to 3.0 mg/kg, clonal expansion of CD4+ and CD8+ blood T cells had occurred by week 6.

The receptor's source is an adult with an advanced solid tumor such as melanoma, head and neck, liver or kidney cancer. The specimen comprised CD4+ or CD8+ T cells sorted from blood, sampled in a trial of the OX40 agonist ivuxolimab. The chain uses TRBV28 and TRBJ2-7; D is perhaps TRBD1 (6 bases). The CDR3 loop is CASSFRSDSSYEQYF. In nucleotides, the CDR3 is TGTGCCAGCAGTTTTCGATCGGACAGCTCCTACGAGCAGTACTTC.